The 24 T cell receptor beta chains below were found in one sample sequenced in a study of read filtering for tumor transcriptome and immune sequencing. Molecular barcoded adaptors covering alpha/delta and beta/gamma chains were used on roughly 400 ng RNA. A single record per CDR3 protein comes from TCRdb applying MiXCR to the reads. The sample has about 470 distinct CDR3 sequences; 79% are singletons. Sequencing input: a population of CD138-negative cells sorted from bone marrow. The receptors here all came from a donor at least 40 years old with multiple myeloma. This table probably holds off-target reads from a library built for another chain.

V gene TRBV7-2 combines with J gene TRBJ2-1; TRBD2 matches at 7 bases. In germline, CDR1 is SGHTA, CDR2 FQGNSA. With 5 bases clipped from V and 8 bases from J, the junction kept 12 bases outside the gene matches. The length of the CDR3 is 15 residues. The CDR3: CASSTKRGYRDEQFF. The DNA of the CDR3 is TGTGCCAGCAGCACAAAGCGGGGTTATCGGGATGAGCAGTTCTTC.

This clonotype appeared once. This chain connects TRBV29-1 to TRBJ1-2; D unclear. Germline V lookup: CDR1 SQVTM, CDR2 ANQGSEA. This CDR3 spans 11 amino acids. CDR3 sequence (DNA): TGCAGTCTCGCGGGCCACTATGGCTACACCTTC. It encodes CSLAGHYGYTF.

This clonotype is termed large. This chain uses TRBV12-5 with TRBJ2-1; D ambiguous. The germline V gene encodes CDR1 LGHNT and CDR2 FRNRAP. The CDR3 runs to 15 residues. Trimming removed 2 bases at V and 3 bases at J, with 11 bases between. CDR3 residues: CASGLSGDFYNEQFF. CDR3 DNA: TGTGCTAGTGGTTTGTCTGGGGATTTCTACAATGAGCAGTTCTTC. The full variable domain, in which reference TRBV12-5 and TRBJ2-1 provide the parts outside the CDR3, is DARVTQTPRHKVTEMGQEVTMRCQPILGHNTVFWYRQTMMQGLELLAYFRNRAPLDDSGMPKDRFSAEMPDATLATLKIQPSEPRDSAVYFCASGLSGDFYNEQFFGPGTRLTVL.

The V gene is TRBV5-6, the J gene TRBJ1-1, with D maybe TRBD1 (5 bases). The germline V and J ends were trimmed by 3 bases and 4 bases, with 13 bases remaining between them. The CDR3 is 14 amino acids. Germline loops: CDR1 SGHDT, CDR2 YYEEEE. The DNA of the CDR3 is TGTGCCAGCAGCTGGAGGGGTGTTGGCACTGAAGCTTTCTTT. Translating it yields CASSWRGVGTEAFF.

J is TRBJ2-1 and V is TRBV7-8; unclear D gene. V lost 1 base to trimming and J lost 3 bases, with 7 bases between them. This CDR3 is built from 14 residues. The germline V gene has CDR1 SGHVS and CDR2 FQNEAQ. The CDR3 DNA sequence: TGTGCCAGCAGCTTAGAACCAGTCTACAATGAGCAGTTCTTC. Amino acids: CASSLEPVYNEQFF.

Here the CDR3 DNA reads TGTGCCAGCAGCGTGCAGATGAACACTGAAGCTTTCTTT. Its protein is CASSVQMNTEAFF. The chain links TRBV9 to TRBJ1-1, with no clear D. CDR3 length equals 13 residues. Trimming pared 2 bases from V and 0 bases from J, leaving 5 bases between. From germline, CDR1 is SGDLS and CDR2 YYNGEE.

In DNA form, the CDR3 reads TGCAGCGTTGTTCGGGGACTGGGCTACAATGAGCAGTTCTTC. It specifies CSVVRGLGYNEQFF. The rearrangement links TRBV29-1 to TRBJ2-1, with D possibly being TRBD2 (6 bases). CDR1 is SQVTM and CDR2 is ANQGSEA in the germline V gene. V was trimmed by 4 bases and J by 3 bases, leaving 13 bases between them. The CDR3 runs to 14 residues.

The rearrangement links TRBV7-2 to TRBJ2-3; tentatively, D is TRBD1 or TRBD2 (5 bases each). Germline values: CDR1 SGHTA, CDR2 FQGNSA. Between the trimmed V and J ends, which lost 5 bases and 8 bases, there was a span of 8 bases. This CDR3 region has 11 residues. Written as DNA, the CDR3 is TGTGCCAGCAGCGACGGGGCTACGCAGTATTTT. Its protein product is CASSDGATQYF.

The chain uses TRBV7-2 and TRBJ2-1, with D unresolved. In germline, CDR1 is SGHTA, CDR2 FQGNSA. The CDR3 length is 14 residues. V lost 4 bases, J lost 5 bases, and 12 bases lay in between. The CDR3 protein is CASSSGSVNNEQFF. The CDR3 nucleotides are TGTGCCAGCAGCTCCGGAAGTGTAAACAATGAGCAGTTCTTC. The full variable domain, its missing parts supplied by reference TRBV7-2 and TRBJ2-1, is GAGVSQSPSNKVTEKGKDVELRCDPISGHTALYWYRQSLGQGLEFLIYFQGNSAPDKSGLPSDRFSAERTGGSVSTLTIQRTQQEDSAVYLCASSSGSVNNEQFFGPGTRLTVL.

This chain connects TRBV12-3 or TRBV12-4 to TRBJ1-5; D is uncertain. With 1 base removed from V and 1 base from J, the gap between germline ends came to 2 bases. The CDR3 has 13 residues. The chain's CDR3 is CASSLGSNQPQHF. Here the CDR3 DNA reads TGTGCCAGCAGTTTAGGCAGCAATCAGCCCCAGCATTTT.

The chain is built from TRBV9 and TRBJ2-1, with D possibly matching TRBD1 (6 bases). The V and J ends lost 0 bases and 7 bases respectively, with 11 bases between them. This CDR3 is 14 amino acids long. Germline-derived CDR1 and CDR2 are SGDLS and YYNGEE. The CDR3 protein is CASSVATRGNEQFF. The DNA for the CDR3 is TGTGCCAGCAGCGTAGCTACAAGGGGGAATGAGCAGTTCTTC. Supplemented by reference TRBV9 and TRBJ2-1, the full variable domain reads DSGVTQTPKHLITATGQRVTLRCSPRSGDLSVYWYQQSLDQGLQFLIQYYNGEERAKGNILERFSAQQFPDLHSELNLSSLELGDSALYFCASSVATRGNEQFFGPGTRLTVL.

This chain links TRBV7-2 with TRBJ1-5, with a weak D call TRBD1 (5 bases). With 3 bases removed from V and 6 bases from J, the gap between germline ends came to 12 bases. The germline CDR1 and CDR2 sequences are SGHTA and FQGNSA. CDR3 length equals 14 residues. CDR3 in amino acids: CASSLATVSQPQHF. In DNA, the CDR3 is TGTGCCAGCAGCTTGGCGACAGTGTCTCAGCCCCAGCATTTT.

Comments on this clonotype: This may be a read error, as it is one base from a much larger clone. The V and J genes are TRBV20-1 and TRBJ2-5, with 8 nucleotides matching TRBD2. Losses at the gene ends were 5 bases for V and 2 bases for J; bases not matched to a gene: 10. There are 15 residues in the CDR3. Germline V gene data show CDR1 as DFQATT and CDR2 as SNEGSKA (reference sequence). The DNA of the CDR3 is TGCAGTGCTGCGGGGGGTAGCGGGACTCAAGAGACCCAGTACTTC. Its protein product is CSAAGGSGTQETQYF.

The V and J genes are TRBV7-9 and TRBJ1-5, with TRBD1 identical over 9 bases. Trimming at V came to 5 bases and at J to 0 bases, leaving 8 bases not matched to a gene. Germline CDR1 SEHNR, CDR2 FQNEAQ (reference sequence). There are 17 residues in the CDR3. CDR3 in DNA: TGTGCCAGCAGCCCACCCCGGGACAGGGATAGCAATCAGCCCCAGCATTTT. Its protein is CASSPPRDRDSNQPQHF.

The chain employs TRBV24-1 and TRBJ2-3; 8 bases match TRBD1. The CDR3 runs 16 residues. J gave up 4 bases and V 4 bases, and 9 bases lay outside the gene matches. Germline CDR1 KGHDR, CDR2 SFDVKD. The CDR3 DNA is TGTGCCACCAGTGACCTTGGACAGGGAAATTCAGATACGCAGTATTTT. This encodes CATSDLGQGNSDTQYF.

The chain couples TRBV12-3 or TRBV12-4 to TRBJ2-2; D gene unclear. V lost 7 bases and J 6 bases, leaving 9 bases between the germline ends. The CDR3 runs to 12 residues. The CDR3 coding sequence is TGTGCCAGCAAGTACGGCCCCGGGGAGCTGTTTTTT. Protein: CASKYGPGELFF.

This clonotype showed up just a few times. The J gene is TRBJ2-3, the V gene TRBV2; D is uncertain. The CDR3 extends over 12 amino acids. Germline assignment: CDR1 SNHLY and CDR2 FYNNEI. Trimming pared 4 bases from V and 3 bases from J, leaving 5 bases between. The chain's CDR3 is CASSVATDTQYF. CDR3 nucleotide sequence: TGTGCCAGCAGTGTAGCTACAGATACGCAGTATTTT.

The chain links TRBV28 to TRBJ2-7; D possibly uses TRBD1 or TRBD2 (6 bases each). The ends were cut back, 7 bases at V and 4 bases at J, with 14 bases in the middle. CDR3 length: 13 amino acids. Germline CDR1 is MDHEN and CDR2 is SYDVKM. This chain's CDR3 is CASNNGGVYEQYF. Written as DNA, the CDR3 is TGTGCCAGCAATAACGGGGGCGTTTACGAGCAGTACTTC. The whole variable domain, filled in from reference TRBV28 and TRBJ2-7, reads DVKVTQSSRYLVKRTGEKVFLECVQDMDHENMFWYRQDPGLGLRLIYFSYDVKMKEKGDIPEGYSVSREKKERFSLILESASTNQTSMYLCASNNGGVYEQYFGPGTRLTVT.

CDR3 in amino acids: CASSSQGANTEAFF. The CDR3 coding sequence is TGCGCCAGCAGCTCACAGGGGGCGAACACTGAAGCTTTCTTT. V gene TRBV5-1 combines with J gene TRBJ1-1; 9 bases are shared with TRBD1. The CDR3 consists of 14 residues. The V gene's germline CDR1 is SGHRS and CDR2 YFSETQ. V gave up 3 bases and J gave up 1 base; unmatched junction bases: 1.

This rearrangement joins TRBV18 to TRBJ2-4; maybe TRBD1 (6 bases). CDR1 and CDR2 from the germline V gene are KGHSH and LQKENI. CDR3 length equals 15 residues. Trimming took 0 bases from V and 5 from J, leaving 11 bases between them. The CDR3 is CASSPPGAPQNIQYF. CDR3 bases: TGTGCCAGCTCACCACCGGGGGCCCCTCAAAACATTCAGTACTTC.

The rearrangement joins TRBV20-1 to TRBJ1-2, with D maybe TRBD1 (6 bases). Trimming removed 0 bases from V and 4 bases from J, with 9 bases in between. Germline V gene lookup returns CDR1 DFQATT and CDR2 SNEGSKA (reference sequence). This CDR3 is built from 13 residues. The CDR3 spells CSARETGTYGYTF. Here the CDR3 DNA reads TGCAGTGCTAGAGAGACAGGAACCTATGGCTACACCTTC.

The J gene is TRBJ2-1, the V gene TRBV12-5; D is unresolved. Looked up from germline, CDR1 is LGHNT and CDR2 is FRNRAP. Trimming removed 1 base at V and 7 bases at J, with 8 bases between. CDR3 length: 13 amino acids. CDR3 sequence: CASGLGQGNEQFF. The CDR3 nucleotides read TGTGCTAGTGGTTTGGGTCAAGGGAATGAGCAGTTCTTC.

This chain connects TRBV7-8 to TRBJ1-1, with unresolved D. The CDR3 is 16 amino acids. The germline gives CDR1 SGHVS, CDR2 FQNEAQ. Trimming cost V 2 bases and J 3 bases, with 16 bases left between them. In DNA form, the CDR3 reads TGTGCCAGCAGCTTAAACAATGCCGGAGGAGACACTGAAGCTTTCTTT. This codes for CASSLNNAGGDTEAFF.

The V call is TRBV5-6, the J call TRBJ1-5; D is possibly TRBD1 (6 bases). The V gene's germline CDR1 is SGHDT and CDR2 YYEEEE. Trimming took off 6 bases at V and 3 bases at J, with 22 bases between the two ends. The CDR3 contains 17 residues. The CDR3 DNA sequence: TGTGCCAGCACCATCACAATAGGGGGTGTGGACAATCAGCCCCAGCATTTT. It encodes CASTITIGGVDNQPQHF.